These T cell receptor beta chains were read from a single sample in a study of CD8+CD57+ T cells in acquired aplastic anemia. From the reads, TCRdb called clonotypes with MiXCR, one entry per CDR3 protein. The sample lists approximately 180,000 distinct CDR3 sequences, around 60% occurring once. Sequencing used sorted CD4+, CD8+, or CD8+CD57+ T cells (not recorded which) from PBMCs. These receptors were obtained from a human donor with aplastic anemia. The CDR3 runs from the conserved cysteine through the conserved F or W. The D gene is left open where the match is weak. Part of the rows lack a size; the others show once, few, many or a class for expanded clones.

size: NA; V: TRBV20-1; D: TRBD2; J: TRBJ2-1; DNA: TGCAGTGCTAGAGATCCTAGCGGGGGGAAGTACAATGAGCAGTTCTTC; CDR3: CSARDPSGGKYNEQFF
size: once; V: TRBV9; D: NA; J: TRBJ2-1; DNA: TGTGCCAGCAGCGTAGACCCTCTTGTCTATGAGCAGTTCTTC; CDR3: CASSVDPLVYEQFF
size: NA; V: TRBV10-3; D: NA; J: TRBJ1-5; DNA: TGTGCCATCAGTGAGTCAACACCCACCAGCAATCAGCCCCAGCATTTT; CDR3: CAISESTPTSNQPQHF
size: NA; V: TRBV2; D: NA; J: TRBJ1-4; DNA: TGTGCCTCCCACGCGTTGTCGTGGACCGCCGAAAAACTGTTTTTT; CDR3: CASHALSWTAEKLFF
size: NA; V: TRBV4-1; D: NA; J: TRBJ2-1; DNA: TGCGCCAGCAGCCAACCCACCGTGAGCTCAACTCTATACAATGAGCAGTTCTTC; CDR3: CASSQPTVSSTLYNEQFF
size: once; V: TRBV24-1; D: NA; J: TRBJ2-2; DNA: TGTGCCACCTGGGGCGGTGAACCCTGGGCATCCGGGGAGCTGTTTTTT; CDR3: CATWGGEPWASGELFF
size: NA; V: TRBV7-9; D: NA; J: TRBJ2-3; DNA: TGTGCCAGCAGCTTAGGGACACTAGTTAGCACAGATACGCAGTATTTT; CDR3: CASSLGTLVSTDTQYF
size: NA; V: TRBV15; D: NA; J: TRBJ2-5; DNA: TGTGCCACCAGCAGAGGTGTTATCAGGGAAGAGACCCAGTACTTC; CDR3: CATSRGVIREETQYF
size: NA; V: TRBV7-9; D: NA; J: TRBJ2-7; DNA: NA; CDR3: CASSFGSGDYEQYF
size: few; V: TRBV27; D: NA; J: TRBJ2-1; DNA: TGTGCCAGCAGTTTTACCCAGGGCTACAATGAGCAGTTCTTC; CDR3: CASSFTQGYNEQFF
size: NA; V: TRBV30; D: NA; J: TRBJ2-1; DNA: TGTGCCTGGAGGCCCTCTCCGGGAAACCTGGTCAATGAGCAGTTCTTC; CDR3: CAWRPSPGNLVNEQFF
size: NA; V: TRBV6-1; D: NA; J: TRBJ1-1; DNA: TGTGCCAGCAGTGAGGCGGCAGACAGCACTGAAGCTTTCTTT; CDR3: CASSEAADSTEAFF
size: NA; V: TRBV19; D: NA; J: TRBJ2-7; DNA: TGTGCCAGTAGCCTCGCGGGGATGGAGCAGTACTTC; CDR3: CASSLAGMEQYF
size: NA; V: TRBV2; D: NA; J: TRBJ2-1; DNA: TGTGCCAGCAGACCGATCGGGGTGGGACACAATGAGCAGTTCTTC; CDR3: CASRPIGVGHNEQFF
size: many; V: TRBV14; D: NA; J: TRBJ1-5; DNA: TGTGCCAGCAGTTCCCCCAGGGGAAGCAATCAGCCCCAGCATTTT; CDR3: CASSSPRGSNQPQHF
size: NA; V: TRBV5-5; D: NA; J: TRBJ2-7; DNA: TGTGCCAGCCACCTTGTCGGGGTTGGGGGTTACTACGAGCAGTACTTC; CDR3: CASHLVGVGGYYEQYF
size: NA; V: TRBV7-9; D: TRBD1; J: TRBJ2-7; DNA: TGTGCCAGCAGCCCAAGGGACAGGGGGAGACCCTACGAGCAGTACTTC; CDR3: CASSPRDRGRPYEQYF
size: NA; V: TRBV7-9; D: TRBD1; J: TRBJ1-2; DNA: TGTGCCAGCAGCTTAGTCCCGGGGACAGTTGGCTACACCTTC; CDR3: CASSLVPGTVGYTF